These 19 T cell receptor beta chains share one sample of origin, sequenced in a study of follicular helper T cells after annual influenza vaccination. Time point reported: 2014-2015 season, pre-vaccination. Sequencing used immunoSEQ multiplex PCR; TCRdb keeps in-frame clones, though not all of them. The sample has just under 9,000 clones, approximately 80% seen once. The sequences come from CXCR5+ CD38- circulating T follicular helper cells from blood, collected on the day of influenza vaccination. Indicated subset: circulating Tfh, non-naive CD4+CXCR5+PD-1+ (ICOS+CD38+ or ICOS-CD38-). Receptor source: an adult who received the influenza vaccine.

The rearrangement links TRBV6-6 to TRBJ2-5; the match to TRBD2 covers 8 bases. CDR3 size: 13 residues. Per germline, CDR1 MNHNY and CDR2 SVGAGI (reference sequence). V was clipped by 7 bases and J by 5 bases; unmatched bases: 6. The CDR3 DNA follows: TGTGCCAGCAAGGCGGGAGGAGCGGAGACCCAGTACTTC. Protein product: CASKAGGAETQYF.

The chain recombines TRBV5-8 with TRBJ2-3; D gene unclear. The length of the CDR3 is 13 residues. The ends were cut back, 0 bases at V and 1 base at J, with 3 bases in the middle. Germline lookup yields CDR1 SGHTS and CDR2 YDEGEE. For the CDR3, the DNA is TGTGCCAGCAGCTTGGCCGGCACAGATACGCAGTATTTT. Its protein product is CASSLAGTDTQYF.

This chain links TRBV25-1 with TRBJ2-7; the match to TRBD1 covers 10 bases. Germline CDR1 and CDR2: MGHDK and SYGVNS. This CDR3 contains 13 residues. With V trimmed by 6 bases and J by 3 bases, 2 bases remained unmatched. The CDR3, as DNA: TGTGCCAGCAGGGACAGGGGGGGCTACGAGCAGTACTTC. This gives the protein CASRDRGGYEQYF.

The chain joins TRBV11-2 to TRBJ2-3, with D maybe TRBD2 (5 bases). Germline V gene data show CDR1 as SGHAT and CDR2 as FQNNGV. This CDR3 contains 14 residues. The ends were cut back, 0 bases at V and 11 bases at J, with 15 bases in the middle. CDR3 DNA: TGTGCCAGCAGCTTAGAAGGAGGCCCGAATAAGCAGTATTTT. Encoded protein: CASSLEGGPNKQYF.

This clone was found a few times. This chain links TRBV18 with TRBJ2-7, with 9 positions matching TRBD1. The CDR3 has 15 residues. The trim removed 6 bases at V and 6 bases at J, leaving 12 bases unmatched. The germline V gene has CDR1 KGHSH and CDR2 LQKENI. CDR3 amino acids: CASSPRTGAQPEQYF. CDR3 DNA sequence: TGTGCCAGCTCTCCTAGGACAGGGGCACAACCCGAGCAGTACTTC.

CDR3 DNA: TGTGCCAGCAGCCTCCAGCCCGGGGAAAAACTGTTTTTT. Amino acid sequence: CASSLQPGEKLFF. This sequence joins TRBV5-8 and TRBJ1-4; D is uncertain. The CDR3 is 13 residues long. V was shortened by 4 bases and J by 8 bases, with 12 bases between the two germline ends. Germline V lookup: CDR1 SGHTS, CDR2 YDEGEE.

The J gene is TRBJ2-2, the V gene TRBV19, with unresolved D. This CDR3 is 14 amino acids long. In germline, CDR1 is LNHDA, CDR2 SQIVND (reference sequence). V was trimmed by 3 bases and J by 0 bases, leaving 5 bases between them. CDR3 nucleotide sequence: TGTGCCAGTAGTATCCAGCCGAACACCGGGGAGCTGTTTTTT. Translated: CASSIQPNTGELFF.

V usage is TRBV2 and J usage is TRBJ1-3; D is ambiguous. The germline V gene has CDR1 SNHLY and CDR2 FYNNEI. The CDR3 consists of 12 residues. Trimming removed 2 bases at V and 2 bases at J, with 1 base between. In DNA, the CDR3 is TGTGCCAGCAGTGAAACTGGAAACACCATATATTTT. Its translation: CASSETGNTIYF.

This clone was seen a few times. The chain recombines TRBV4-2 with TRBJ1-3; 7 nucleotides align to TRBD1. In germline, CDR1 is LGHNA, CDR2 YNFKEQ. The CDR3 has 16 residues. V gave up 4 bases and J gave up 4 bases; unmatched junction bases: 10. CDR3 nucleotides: TGTGCCAGCAGCCGCCCGACAGGGCCAGGCGGAAACACCATATATTTT. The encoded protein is CASSRPTGPGGNTIYF.

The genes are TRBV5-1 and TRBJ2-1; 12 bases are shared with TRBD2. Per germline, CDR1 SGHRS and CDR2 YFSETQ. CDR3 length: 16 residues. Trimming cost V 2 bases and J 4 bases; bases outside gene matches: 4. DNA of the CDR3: TGCGCCAGCAGCTTAAGCCTAGCGGGAGGGTACAATGAGCAGTTCTTC. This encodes CASSLSLAGGYNEQFF.

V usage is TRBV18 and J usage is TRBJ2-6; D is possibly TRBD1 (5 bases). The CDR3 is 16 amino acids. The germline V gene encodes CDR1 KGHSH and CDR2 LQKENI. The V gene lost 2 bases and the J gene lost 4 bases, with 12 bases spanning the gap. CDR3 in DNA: TGTGCCAGCTCACCAGGGGCGGACCCGGGGGCCAACGTCCTGACTTTC. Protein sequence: CASSPGADPGANVLTF.

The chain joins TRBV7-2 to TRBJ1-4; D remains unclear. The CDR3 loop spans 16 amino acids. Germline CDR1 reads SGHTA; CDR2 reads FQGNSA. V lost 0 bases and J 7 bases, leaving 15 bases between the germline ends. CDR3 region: CASSLAAAGSAEKLFF. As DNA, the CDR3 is TGTGCCAGCAGCTTAGCGGCAGCGGGTTCTGCTGAAAAACTGTTTTTT.

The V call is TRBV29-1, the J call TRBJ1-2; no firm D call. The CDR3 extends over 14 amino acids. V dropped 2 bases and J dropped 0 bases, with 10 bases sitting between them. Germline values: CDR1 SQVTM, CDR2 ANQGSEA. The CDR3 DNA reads TGCAGCGTTGAAAGGGCCGGAGCTAACTATGGCTACACCTTC. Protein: CSVERAGANYGYTF.

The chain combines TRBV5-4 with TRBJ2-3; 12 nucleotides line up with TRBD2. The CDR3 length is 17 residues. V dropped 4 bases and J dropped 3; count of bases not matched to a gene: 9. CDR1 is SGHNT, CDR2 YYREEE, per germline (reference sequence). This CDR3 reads CASSARLAGDQTDTQYF. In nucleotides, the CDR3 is TGTGCCAGCAGCGCCCGACTAGCGGGAGATCAAACAGATACGCAGTATTTT. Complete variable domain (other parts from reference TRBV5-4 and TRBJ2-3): ETGVTQSPTHLIKTRGQQVTLRCSSQSGHNTVSWYQQALGQGPQFIFQYYREEENGRGNFPPRFSGLQFPNYSSELNVNALELDDSALYLCASSARLAGDQTDTQYFGPGTRLTVL.

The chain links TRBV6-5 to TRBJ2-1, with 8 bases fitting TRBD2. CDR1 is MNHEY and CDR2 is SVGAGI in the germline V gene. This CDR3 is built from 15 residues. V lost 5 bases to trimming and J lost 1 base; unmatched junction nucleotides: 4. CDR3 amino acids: CASSRTSRSYNEQFF. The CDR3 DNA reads TGTGCCAGCAGTCGGACTAGCCGGTCCTACAATGAGCAGTTCTTC.

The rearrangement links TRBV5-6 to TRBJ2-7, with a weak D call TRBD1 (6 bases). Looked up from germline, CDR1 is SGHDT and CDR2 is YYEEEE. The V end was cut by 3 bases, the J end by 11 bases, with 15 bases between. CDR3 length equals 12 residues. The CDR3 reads CASSYSTGREYF. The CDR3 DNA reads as TGTGCCAGCAGCTACTCCACAGGGCGAGAGTACTTC.

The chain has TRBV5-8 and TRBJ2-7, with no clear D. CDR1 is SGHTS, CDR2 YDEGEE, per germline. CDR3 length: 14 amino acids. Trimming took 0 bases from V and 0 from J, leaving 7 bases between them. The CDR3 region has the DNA TGTGCCAGCAGCTTGGGCCTGTTCTCCTACGAGCAGTACTTC. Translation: CASSLGLFSYEQYF.

The chain's CDR3 is CASSLGGTSSYEQYF. CDR3 bases: TGTGCCAGCAGCTTAGGCGGGACAAGCTCCTACGAGCAGTACTTC. The chain combines TRBV7-2 with TRBJ2-7, with D perhaps given as TRBD1 or TRBD2 (6 bases each). CDR3 length: 15 residues. Germline loops: CDR1 SGHTA, CDR2 FQGNSA. Trimming cost V 1 base and J 0 bases, with 10 bases left between them. Filled out from reference TRBV7-2 and TRBJ2-7, the complete variable domain reads GAGVSQSPSNKVTEKGKDVELRCDPISGHTALYWYRQSLGQGLEFLIYFQGNSAPDKSGLPSDRFSAERTGGSVSTLTIQRTQQEDSAVYLCASSLGGTSSYEQYFGPGTRLTVT.

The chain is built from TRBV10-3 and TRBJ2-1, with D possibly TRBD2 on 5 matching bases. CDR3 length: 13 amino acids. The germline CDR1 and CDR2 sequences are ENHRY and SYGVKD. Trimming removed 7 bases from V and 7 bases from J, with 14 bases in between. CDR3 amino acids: CAIKANTGNEQFF. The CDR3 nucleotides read TGTGCCATCAAGGCAAACACGGGAAATGAGCAGTTCTTC.